This is a list of T cell receptor beta chains from one sample in a study of beta chain features in type 1 diabetes. Sequenced by immunoSEQ multiplex PCR; TCRdb stores in-frame clones only, minus some. This table has some 190,000 clones, roughly 8% appearing once. The sample comprised central memory CD4+ T cells from blood. All receptors derive from a woman aged 40 to 50 with type 1 diabetes. The CDR3 runs from the conserved cysteine through the conserved F or W. Each record gives: J gene, V gene, D gene, clone size, CDR3 protein, CDR3 DNA. D genes are given only for firm matches. Only some rows state a clone size, as once, few, many or a class for expanded clones.

j_gene: TRBJ1-4; v_gene: TRBV5-1; d_gene: NA; abundance: NA; CDR3aa: CASSASGEKLFF; CDR3nt: TGCGCCAGCAGCGCCTCAGGTGAAAAACTGTTTTTT
j_gene: TRBJ2-2; v_gene: TRBV2; d_gene: NA; abundance: few; CDR3aa: CASSPSRTANTGELFF; CDR3nt: TGTGCCAGCAGTCCGTCCCGGACAGCGAACACCGGGGAGCTGTTTTTT
j_gene: TRBJ1-1; v_gene: TRBV27; d_gene: NA; abundance: NA; CDR3aa: CASSRLGAEAFF; CDR3nt: TGTGCCAGCTCAAGGTTAGGGGCGGAAGCTTTCTTT
j_gene: TRBJ2-7; v_gene: TRBV29-1; d_gene: TRBD2; abundance: NA; CDR3aa: CSVLERERSYEQYF; CDR3nt: TGCAGCGTCCTAGAGCGGGAGCGGTCCTACGAGCAGTACTTC
j_gene: TRBJ1-1; v_gene: TRBV7-3; d_gene: TRBD1; abundance: few; CDR3aa: CASSPQGDNTEAFF; CDR3nt: TGTGCCAGCAGCCCACAGGGGGATAACACTGAAGCTTTCTTT
j_gene: TRBJ2-5; v_gene: TRBV7-8; d_gene: NA; abundance: NA; CDR3aa: CASTKPDHGREAETQYF; CDR3nt: TGTGCCAGCACCAAACCGGACCATGGCAGGGAAGCCGAGACCCAGTACTTC
j_gene: TRBJ2-2; v_gene: TRBV7-9; d_gene: NA; abundance: few; CDR3aa: CASSLQGGDTGELFF; CDR3nt: TGTGCCAGCAGCTTACAGGGGGGCGACACCGGGGAGCTGTTTTTT
j_gene: TRBJ1-1; v_gene: TRBV28; d_gene: NA; abundance: NA; CDR3aa: CASSQYQDGGTEAFF; CDR3nt: TGTGCCAGCAGTCAGTATCAGGACGGGGGGACTGAAGCTTTCTTT
j_gene: TRBJ1-5; v_gene: TRBV6-5; d_gene: NA; abundance: many; CDR3aa: CASRQGGNQPQHF; CDR3nt: TGTGCCAGCAGACAAGGAGGCAATCAGCCCCAGCATTTT
j_gene: TRBJ1-2; v_gene: TRBV5-4; d_gene: TRBD1; abundance: NA; CDR3aa: CASRATGGRGYTF; CDR3nt: TGTGCCAGCAGGGCTACAGGGGGCCGTGGCTACACCTTC
j_gene: TRBJ1-4; v_gene: TRBV2; d_gene: NA; abundance: NA; CDR3aa: CASSPATNEKLFF; CDR3nt: TGTGCCAGCTCCCCAGCAACTAATGAAAAACTGTTTTTT
j_gene: TRBJ1-4; v_gene: TRBV7-9; d_gene: NA; abundance: few; CDR3aa: CASSLADGITNEKLFF; CDR3nt: TGTGCCAGCAGCTTAGCGGACGGGATAACTAATGAAAAACTGTTTTTT
j_gene: TRBJ2-7; v_gene: TRBV5-1; d_gene: TRBD1; abundance: few; CDR3aa: CASSHRDRSSYEQYF; CDR3nt: TGCGCCAGCAGCCACCGGGACAGAAGTTCCTACGAGCAGTACTTC
j_gene: TRBJ1-1; v_gene: TRBV29-1; d_gene: TRBD1; abundance: NA; CDR3aa: CSGRTGGVTEAFF; CDR3nt: TGCAGCGGGCGGACAGGGGGAGTTACTGAAGCTTTCTTT
j_gene: TRBJ1-4; v_gene: TRBV6-6; d_gene: NA; abundance: few; CDR3aa: CASSRVGPEKLFF; CDR3nt: TGTGCCAGCAGCCGGGTAGGCCCTGAAAAACTGTTTTTT
j_gene: TRBJ1-4; v_gene: TRBV15; d_gene: NA; abundance: NA; CDR3aa: CATSPRTGSDEKLFF; CDR3nt: TGTGCCACCAGCCCGCGGACTGGGTCGGATGAAAAACTGTTTTTT
j_gene: TRBJ2-1; v_gene: TRBV27; d_gene: NA; abundance: few; CDR3aa: CASSRTEGPYNEQFF; CDR3nt: TGTGCCAGCAGTAGGACAGAGGGGCCTTACAATGAGCAGTTCTTC
j_gene: TRBJ2-3; v_gene: TRBV11-2; d_gene: TRBD2; abundance: few; CDR3aa: CASSPRGGEDTDTQYF; CDR3nt: TGTGCCAGCAGCCCCCGGGGGGGCGAAGACACAGATACGCAGTATTTT
j_gene: TRBJ1-2; v_gene: TRBV7-3; d_gene: NA; abundance: NA; CDR3aa: CASSLLRGKTDGYTF; CDR3nt: TGTGCCAGCAGCTTATTGCGGGGGAAAACAGATGGCTACACCTTC
j_gene: TRBJ1-1; v_gene: TRBV18; d_gene: TRBD1; abundance: NA; CDR3aa: CASSGTAMNTEAFF; CDR3nt: TGTGCCAGCTCAGGGACAGCAATGAACACTGAAGCTTTCTTT
j_gene: TRBJ2-1; v_gene: TRBV18; d_gene: TRBD1; abundance: many; CDR3aa: CASSTGTGGPYNEQFF; CDR3nt: TGTGCCAGCTCAACCGGGACAGGGGGACCCTACAATGAGCAGTTCTTC
j_gene: TRBJ1-1; v_gene: TRBV5-4; d_gene: NA; abundance: few; CDR3aa: CASIQGGGQGLNTEAFF; CDR3nt: TGTGCCAGCATCCAGGGCGGGGGGCAAGGCTTGAACACTGAAGCTTTCTTT
j_gene: TRBJ2-3; v_gene: TRBV7-9; d_gene: NA; abundance: NA; CDR3aa: CASSRGSSTDTQYF; CDR3nt: TGTGCCAGCAGTAGGGGGAGTAGCACAGATACGCAGTATTTT
j_gene: TRBJ2-7; v_gene: TRBV5-4; d_gene: TRBD2; abundance: NA; CDR3aa: CASSLGGLAGYEQYF; CDR3nt: TGTGCCAGCAGCTTGGGGGGACTAGCGGGGTACGAGCAGTACTTC
j_gene: TRBJ2-7; v_gene: TRBV5-4; d_gene: TRBD1; abundance: NA; CDR3aa: CASSLRDRAYEQYF; CDR3nt: TGTGCCAGCAGCTTGAGGGACAGGGCCTACGAGCAGTACTTC
j_gene: TRBJ2-7; v_gene: TRBV5-1; d_gene: NA; abundance: few; CDR3aa: CASSLDTIYEQYF; CDR3nt: TGCGCCAGCAGCTTGGACACCATCTACGAGCAGTACTTC
j_gene: TRBJ1-2; v_gene: TRBV5-6; d_gene: TRBD1; abundance: NA; CDR3aa: CASSGGDRGLGGYTF; CDR3nt: TGTGCCAGCAGCGGGGGAGACAGGGGGCTCGGTGGCTACACCTTC
j_gene: TRBJ2-1; v_gene: TRBV6-6; d_gene: NA; abundance: NA; CDR3aa: CASRSERGGYNEQFF; CDR3nt: TGTGCCAGCAGATCTGAGAGGGGGGGATACAATGAGCAGTTCTTC
j_gene: TRBJ1-3; v_gene: TRBV28; d_gene: TRBD1; abundance: NA; CDR3aa: CASSRRQGATGNTIYF; CDR3nt: TGTGCCAGCAGCCGTCGACAGGGGGCAACAGGAAACACCATATATTTT
j_gene: TRBJ2-4; v_gene: TRBV5-1; d_gene: NA; abundance: few; CDR3aa: CASSSLGESDKNIQYF; CDR3nt: TGCGCCAGCAGCTCCCTCGGGGAGTCGGACAAAAACATTCAGTACTTC
j_gene: TRBJ1-1; v_gene: TRBV18; d_gene: NA; abundance: NA; CDR3aa: CASFPGLNTEAFF; CDR3nt: TGTGCCAGCTTCCCGGGGTTGAACACTGAAGCTTTCTTT
j_gene: TRBJ2-7; v_gene: TRBV7-2; d_gene: TRBD2; abundance: few; CDR3aa: CASSFGLAGFRGSYEQYF; CDR3nt: TGTGCCAGCAGCTTCGGTCTAGCGGGCTTCCGAGGTTCCTACGAGCAGTACTTC
j_gene: TRBJ2-7; v_gene: TRBV11-2; d_gene: NA; abundance: NA; CDR3aa: CASSRAGISYEQYF; CDR3nt: TGTGCCAGCAGCCGGGCCGGGATATCCTACGAGCAGTACTTC
j_gene: TRBJ2-7; v_gene: TRBV20-1; d_gene: NA; abundance: NA; CDR3aa: CSASTVYEQYF; CDR3nt: TGCAGTGCTAGTACGGTCTACGAGCAGTACTTC
j_gene: TRBJ2-6; v_gene: TRBV5-8; d_gene: TRBD1; abundance: few; CDR3aa: CASSRTGGSPSGANVLTF; CDR3nt: TGTGCCAGCAGTAGAACAGGGGGCTCACCCTCTGGGGCCAACGTCCTGACTTTC
j_gene: TRBJ2-7; v_gene: TRBV4-1; d_gene: TRBD1; abundance: NA; CDR3aa: CASSQETGVFYEQYF; CDR3nt: TGCGCCAGCAGCCAAGAGACAGGGGTATTCTACGAGCAGTACTTC
j_gene: TRBJ2-6; v_gene: TRBV7-8; d_gene: TRBD2; abundance: few; CDR3aa: CASSPGGAGANVLTF; CDR3nt: TGTGCCAGCAGCCCTGGGGGGGCTGGGGCCAACGTCCTGACTTTC
j_gene: TRBJ1-5; v_gene: TRBV18; d_gene: NA; abundance: few; CDR3aa: CASSSGYGQPQHF; CDR3nt: TGTGCCAGCTCTTCCGGGTATGGCCAGCCCCAGCATTTT
j_gene: TRBJ2-3; v_gene: TRBV27; d_gene: TRBD2; abundance: many; CDR3aa: CASSPWGGPTDTQYF; CDR3nt: TGTGCCAGCAGTCCATGGGGGGGTCCCACAGATACGCAGTATTTT
j_gene: TRBJ2-1; v_gene: TRBV28; d_gene: NA; abundance: NA; CDR3aa: CASMWENRGEQFF; CDR3nt: TGTGCCAGCATGTGGGAAAATAGGGGAGAGCAGTTCTTC
j_gene: TRBJ1-1; v_gene: TRBV5-1; d_gene: TRBD1; abundance: NA; CDR3aa: CASSPQTGGNTEAFF; CDR3nt: TGCGCCAGCAGCCCCCAGACAGGGGGCAACACTGAAGCTTTCTTT
j_gene: TRBJ1-1; v_gene: TRBV2; d_gene: TRBD1; abundance: NA; CDR3aa: CASSPDRVLNTEAFF; CDR3nt: TGTGCCAGCAGTCCCGACAGGGTCCTGAACACTGAAGCTTTCTTT
j_gene: TRBJ1-2; v_gene: TRBV18; d_gene: TRBD1; abundance: few; CDR3aa: CASSPSTGDGYTF; CDR3nt: TGTGCCAGCTCACCATCGACAGGGGATGGCTACACCTTC
j_gene: TRBJ2-2; v_gene: TRBV30; d_gene: NA; abundance: few; CDR3aa: CAWRIGGGGELFF; CDR3nt: TGTGCCTGGAGAATCGGAGGTGGCGGGGAGCTGTTTTTT
j_gene: TRBJ2-2; v_gene: TRBV7-3; d_gene: NA; abundance: few; CDR3aa: CASSLGHSNTGELFF; CDR3nt: TGTGCCAGCAGCTTGGGACATTCGAACACCGGGGAGCTGTTTTTT
j_gene: TRBJ1-5; v_gene: TRBV6-5; d_gene: TRBD1; abundance: few; CDR3aa: CASSWPGQGSNQPQHF; CDR3nt: TGTGCCAGCAGTTGGCCGGGACAGGGTAGCAATCAGCCCCAGCATTTT